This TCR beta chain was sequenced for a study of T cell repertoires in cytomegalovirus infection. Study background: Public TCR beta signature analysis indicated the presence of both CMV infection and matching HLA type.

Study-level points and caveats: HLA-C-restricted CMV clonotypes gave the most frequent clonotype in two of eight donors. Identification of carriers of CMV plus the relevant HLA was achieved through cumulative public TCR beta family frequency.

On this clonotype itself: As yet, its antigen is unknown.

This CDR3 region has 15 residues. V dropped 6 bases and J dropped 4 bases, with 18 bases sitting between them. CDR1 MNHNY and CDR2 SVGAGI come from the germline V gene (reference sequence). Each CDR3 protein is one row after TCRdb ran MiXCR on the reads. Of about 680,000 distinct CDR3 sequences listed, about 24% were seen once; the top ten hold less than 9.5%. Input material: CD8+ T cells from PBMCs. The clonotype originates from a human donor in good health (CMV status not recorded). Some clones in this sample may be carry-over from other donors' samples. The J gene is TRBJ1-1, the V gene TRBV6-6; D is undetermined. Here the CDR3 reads CASRARGGRVTEAFF. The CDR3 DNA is TGTGCCAGCAGGGCCCGGGGAGGGAGGGTCACTGAAGCTTTCTTT.